This T cell receptor beta chain was profiled in a study of metastatic and nonmetastatic thyroid tumors. Study details: Thyroid patients, malignant and benign, had repertoires compared across blood and tumor or nodule tissue.

No patient had received any treatment before thyroid surgery. Under the authors' procedure: It was from CDR3 differences across clinicopathological groups that a distant-metastasis classifier for papillary thyroid cancer was built. TCRdb used MiXCR to call clones anew from the PCR reads. The V and J calls and clone size are TCRdb's, not the authors'. The sample lists about 27,000 clones; roughly 15% were seen once. There are 14 residues in the CDR3. V gave up 0 bases and J gave up 8 bases, with 11 bases separating them. The V gene's germline CDR1 is LGHNA and CDR2 YNFKEQ. The table lists this clone with many counts. Its specificity is not known. Study results and caveats: It was reportedly found that TCR beta diversity was significantly higher in malignant thyroid tumors than in benign nodules, a difference seen in both blood and tumor samples.

The sample comprised blood. This receptor was taken from a male donor with papillary thyroid cancer or a benign thyroid nodule (not recorded which). Some clones in this sample may be carry-over from other donors' samples. This sequence joins TRBV4-2 and TRBJ2-1; perhaps TRBD2 as D (6 bases). This CDR3 is CASSQEGGVDEQFF. CDR3 nucleotides: TGTGCCAGCAGCCAAGAGGGAGGCGTGGATGAGCAGTTCTTC.